Listed here is a single T cell receptor beta chain. No antigen is known for it. The sample is drawn from a study of graft-versus-host responses after intestinal transplantation. As for the study in general: Transplant types were multivisceral, liver-intestinal, or isolated intestinal.

Regarding the study as a whole: Recipient marrow harbored GvH clones, some of which surfaced first in ileum or blood. Allografts of patients with graft-donor T cell macrochimerism showed high graft-versus-host to host-versus-graft clone ratios.

The V end lost 3 bases, the J end lost 2 bases, and 11 bases lay between the germline ends. The CDR3 loop spans 14 amino acids. Germline assignment: CDR1 SGHRS and CDR2 YFSETQ. The protocol was immunoSEQ multiplex PCR, while the TCRdb copy is restricted to in-frame clones and leaves out a portion. The repertoire consists of fewer than 130,000 clones, with 90% to 95% occurring once and the leading ten covering roughly 0.5%. Sequencing used unstimulated CD8+ T cells sorted from spleen or lymph node cells, obtained before intestinal transplant. The clonotype was recovered from a human donor who received an intestinal transplant. The V and J genes are TRBV5-1 and TRBJ2-5, with D possibly being TRBD2 (5 bases). CDR3: CASSWMGVQETQYF. In DNA form, the CDR3 reads TGCGCCAGCAGCTGGATGGGAGTACAAGAGACCCAGTACTTC.